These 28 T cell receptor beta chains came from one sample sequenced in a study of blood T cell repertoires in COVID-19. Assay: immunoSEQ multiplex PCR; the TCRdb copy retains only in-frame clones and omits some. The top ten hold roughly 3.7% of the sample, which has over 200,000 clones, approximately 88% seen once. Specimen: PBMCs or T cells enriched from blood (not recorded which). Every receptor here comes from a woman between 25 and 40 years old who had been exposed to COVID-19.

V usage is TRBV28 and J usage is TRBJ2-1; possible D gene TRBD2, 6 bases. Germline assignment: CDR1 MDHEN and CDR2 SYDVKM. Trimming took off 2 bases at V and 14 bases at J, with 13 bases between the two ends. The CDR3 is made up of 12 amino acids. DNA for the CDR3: TGTGCCAGCAGTTTAGGGAGGCTGGGTGAGTTCTTC. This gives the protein CASSLGRLGEFF.

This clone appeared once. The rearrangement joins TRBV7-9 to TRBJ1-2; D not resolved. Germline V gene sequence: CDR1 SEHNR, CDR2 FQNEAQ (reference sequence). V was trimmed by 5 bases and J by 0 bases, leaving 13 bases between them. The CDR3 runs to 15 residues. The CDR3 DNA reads TGTGCCAGCAGCCCTTCTGGCGGTTCTAACTATGGCTACACCTTC. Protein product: CASSPSGGSNYGYTF.

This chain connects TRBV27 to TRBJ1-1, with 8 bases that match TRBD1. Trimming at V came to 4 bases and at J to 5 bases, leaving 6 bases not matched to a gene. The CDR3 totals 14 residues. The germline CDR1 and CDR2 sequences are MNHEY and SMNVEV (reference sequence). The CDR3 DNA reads TGTGCCAGCAGTTACACAGGGGGTTTGACTGAAGCTTTCTTT. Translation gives CASSYTGGLTEAFF.

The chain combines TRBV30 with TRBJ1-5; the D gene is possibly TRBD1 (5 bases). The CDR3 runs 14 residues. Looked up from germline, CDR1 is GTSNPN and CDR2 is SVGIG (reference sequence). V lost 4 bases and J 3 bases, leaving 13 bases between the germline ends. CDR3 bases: TGTGCCTGGAATGCGGGGGGATCCAATCAGCCCCAGCATTTT. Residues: CAWNAGGSNQPQHF.

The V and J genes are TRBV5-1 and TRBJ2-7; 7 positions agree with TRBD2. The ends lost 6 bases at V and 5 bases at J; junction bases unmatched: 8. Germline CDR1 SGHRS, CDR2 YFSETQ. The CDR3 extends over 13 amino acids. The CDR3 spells CASTMAGANEQYF. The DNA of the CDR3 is TGCGCCAGCACAATGGCGGGAGCCAACGAGCAGTACTTC.

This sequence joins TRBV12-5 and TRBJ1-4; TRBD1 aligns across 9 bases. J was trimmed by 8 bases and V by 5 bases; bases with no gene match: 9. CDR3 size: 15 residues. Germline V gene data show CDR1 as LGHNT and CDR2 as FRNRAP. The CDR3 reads CASGPNPGTGEKLFF. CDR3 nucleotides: TGTGCTAGTGGTCCGAACCCGGGGACAGGGGAAAAACTGTTTTTT.

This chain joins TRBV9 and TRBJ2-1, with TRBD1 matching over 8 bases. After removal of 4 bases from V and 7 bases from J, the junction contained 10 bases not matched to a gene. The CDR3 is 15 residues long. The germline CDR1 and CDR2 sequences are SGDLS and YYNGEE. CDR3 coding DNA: TGTGCCAGCAGCTACTCAGGGGGCAGCCGAAATGAGCAGTTCTTC. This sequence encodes CASSYSGGSRNEQFF. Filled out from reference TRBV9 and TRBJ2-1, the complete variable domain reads DSGVTQTPKHLITATGQRVTLRCSPRSGDLSVYWYQQSLDQGLQFLIQYYNGEERAKGNILERFSAQQFPDLHSELNLSSLELGDSALYFCASSYSGGSRNEQFFGPGTRLTVL.

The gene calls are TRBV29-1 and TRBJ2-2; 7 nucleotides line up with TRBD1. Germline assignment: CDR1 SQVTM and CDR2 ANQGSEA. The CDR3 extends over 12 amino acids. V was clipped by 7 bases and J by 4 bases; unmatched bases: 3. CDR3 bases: TGCAGCGGGAGACAGGGCACCGGGGAGCTGTTTTTT. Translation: CSGRQGTGELFF.

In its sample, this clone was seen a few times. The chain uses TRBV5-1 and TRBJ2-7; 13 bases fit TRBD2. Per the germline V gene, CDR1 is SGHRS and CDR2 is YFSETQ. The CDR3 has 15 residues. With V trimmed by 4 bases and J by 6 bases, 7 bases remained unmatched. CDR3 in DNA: TGCGCCAGCAGCGTAGGACTAGCGGGAGTGGTCGAGCAGTACTTC. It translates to CASSVGLAGVVEQYF.

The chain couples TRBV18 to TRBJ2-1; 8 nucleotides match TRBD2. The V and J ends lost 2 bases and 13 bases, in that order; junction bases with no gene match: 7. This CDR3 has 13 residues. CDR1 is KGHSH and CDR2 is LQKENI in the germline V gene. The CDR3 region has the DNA TGTGCCAGCTCACCAGAAGCCGGGACTAGACAGTTCTTC. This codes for CASSPEAGTRQFF.

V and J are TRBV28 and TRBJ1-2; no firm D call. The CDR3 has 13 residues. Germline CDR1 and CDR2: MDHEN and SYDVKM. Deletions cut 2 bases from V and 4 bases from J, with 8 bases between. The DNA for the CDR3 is TGTGCCAGCAGTTTAGGGCAGGTCTATGGCTACACCTTC. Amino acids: CASSLGQVYGYTF.

CDR3 coding DNA: TGTGCCATCAAGAATTCTAGCGGGAGCTCCTACGAGCAGTACTTC. Protein: CAIKNSSGSSYEQYF. The chain carries TRBV10-3 and TRBJ2-7, with TRBD2 identical over 10 bases. The CDR3 has 15 amino acids. The germline V gene has CDR1 ENHRY and CDR2 SYGVKD. V lost 7 bases and J lost 0; bases outside the gene matches: 6.

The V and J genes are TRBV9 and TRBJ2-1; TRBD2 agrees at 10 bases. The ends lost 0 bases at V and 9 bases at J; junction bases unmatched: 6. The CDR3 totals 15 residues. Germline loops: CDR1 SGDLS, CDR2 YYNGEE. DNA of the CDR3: TGTGCCAGCAGCGTAGTACCTAGCGGGAGTGCTGAGCAGTTCTTC. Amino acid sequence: CASSVVPSGSAEQFF.

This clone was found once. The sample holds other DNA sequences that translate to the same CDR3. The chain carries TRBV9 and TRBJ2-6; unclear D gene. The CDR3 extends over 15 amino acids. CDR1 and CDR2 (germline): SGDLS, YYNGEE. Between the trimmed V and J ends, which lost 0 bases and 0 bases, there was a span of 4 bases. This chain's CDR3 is CASSVAGSGANVLTF. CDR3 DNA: TGTGCCAGCAGCGTAGCAGGCTCTGGGGCCAACGTCCTGACTTTC.

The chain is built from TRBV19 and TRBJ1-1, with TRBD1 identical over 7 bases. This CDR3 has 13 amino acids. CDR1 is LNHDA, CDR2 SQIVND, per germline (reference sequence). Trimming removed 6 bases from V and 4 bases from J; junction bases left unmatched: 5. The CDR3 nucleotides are TGTGCCAGTAGGCGGACAGGTTCCACTGAAGCTTTCTTT. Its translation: CASRRTGSTEAFF.

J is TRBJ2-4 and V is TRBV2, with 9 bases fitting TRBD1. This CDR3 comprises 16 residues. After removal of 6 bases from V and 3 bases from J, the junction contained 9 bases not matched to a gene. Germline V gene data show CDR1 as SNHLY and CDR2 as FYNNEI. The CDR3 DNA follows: TGTGCCAGCAGGGCCGGGACAGGGTCGGGCAAAAACATTCAGTACTTC. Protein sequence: CASRAGTGSGKNIQYF.

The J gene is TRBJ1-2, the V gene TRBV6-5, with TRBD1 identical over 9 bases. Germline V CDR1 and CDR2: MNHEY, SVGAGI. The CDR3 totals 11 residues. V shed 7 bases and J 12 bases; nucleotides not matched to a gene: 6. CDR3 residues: CASISDRGHTF. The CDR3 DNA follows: TGTGCCAGCATCTCGGACAGGGGTCACACCTTC.

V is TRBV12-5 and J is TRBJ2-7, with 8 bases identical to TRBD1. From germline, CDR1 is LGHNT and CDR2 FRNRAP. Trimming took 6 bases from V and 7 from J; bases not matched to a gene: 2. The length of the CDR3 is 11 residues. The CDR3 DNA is TGTGCTAGTGGACAGGGGGTTGAGCAGTACTTC. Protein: CASGQGVEQYF.

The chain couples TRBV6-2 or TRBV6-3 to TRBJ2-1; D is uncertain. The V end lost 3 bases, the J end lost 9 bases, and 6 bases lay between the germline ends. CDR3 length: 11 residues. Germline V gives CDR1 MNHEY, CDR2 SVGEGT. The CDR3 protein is CASSYMSEQFF. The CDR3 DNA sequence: TGTGCCAGCAGTTATATGTCTGAGCAGTTCTTC.

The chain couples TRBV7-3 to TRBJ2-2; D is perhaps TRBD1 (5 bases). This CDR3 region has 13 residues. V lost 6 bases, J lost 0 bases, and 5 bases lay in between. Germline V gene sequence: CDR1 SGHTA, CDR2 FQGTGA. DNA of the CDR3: TGTGCCAGCAGACAGGCGAACACCGGGGAGCTGTTTTTT. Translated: CASRQANTGELFF.

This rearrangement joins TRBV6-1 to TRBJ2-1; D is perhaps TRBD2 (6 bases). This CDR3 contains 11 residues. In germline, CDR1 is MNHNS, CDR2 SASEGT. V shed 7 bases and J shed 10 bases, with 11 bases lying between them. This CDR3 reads CASKGTDEQFF. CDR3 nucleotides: TGTGCCAGCAAAGGGACTGACGAGCAGTTCTTC.

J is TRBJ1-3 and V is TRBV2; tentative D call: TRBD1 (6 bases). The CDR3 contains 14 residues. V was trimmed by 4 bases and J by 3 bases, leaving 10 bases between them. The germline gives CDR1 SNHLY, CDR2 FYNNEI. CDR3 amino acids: CASSAQGGGNTIYF. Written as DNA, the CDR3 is TGTGCCAGCAGTGCACAGGGTGGTGGAAACACCATATATTTT.

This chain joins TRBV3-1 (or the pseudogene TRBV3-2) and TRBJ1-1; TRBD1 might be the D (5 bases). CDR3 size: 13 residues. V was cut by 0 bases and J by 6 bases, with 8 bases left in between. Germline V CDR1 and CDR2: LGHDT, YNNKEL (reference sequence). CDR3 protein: CASSQDREAEAFF. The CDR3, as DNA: TGTGCCAGCAGCCAAGACAGGGAGGCTGAAGCTTTCTTT.

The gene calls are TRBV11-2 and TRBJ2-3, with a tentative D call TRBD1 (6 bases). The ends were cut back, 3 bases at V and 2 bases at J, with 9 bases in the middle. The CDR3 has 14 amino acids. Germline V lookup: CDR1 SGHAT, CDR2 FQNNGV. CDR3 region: CASSLDSHTDTQYF. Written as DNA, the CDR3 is TGTGCCAGCAGCTTGGACAGCCACACAGATACGCAGTATTTT.

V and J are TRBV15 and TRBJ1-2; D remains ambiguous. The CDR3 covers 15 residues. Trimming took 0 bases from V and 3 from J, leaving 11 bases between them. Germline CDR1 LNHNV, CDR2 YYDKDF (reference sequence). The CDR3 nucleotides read TGTGCCACCAGCAGAGATTTTAATGCAGACTATGGCTACACCTTC. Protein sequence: CATSRDFNADYGYTF.

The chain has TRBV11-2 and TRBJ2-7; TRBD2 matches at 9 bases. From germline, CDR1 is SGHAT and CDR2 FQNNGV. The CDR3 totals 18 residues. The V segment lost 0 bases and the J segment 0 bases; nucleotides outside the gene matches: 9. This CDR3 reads CASSLDRGREGSSYEQYF. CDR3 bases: TGTGCCAGCAGCTTAGATCGAGGGCGGGAGGGGAGCTCCTACGAGCAGTACTTC.

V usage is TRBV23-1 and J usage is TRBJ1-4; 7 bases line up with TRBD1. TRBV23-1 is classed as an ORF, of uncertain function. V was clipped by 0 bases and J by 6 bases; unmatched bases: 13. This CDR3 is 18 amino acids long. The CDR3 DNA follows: TGCGCCAGCAGTCAATCTCCGAAGGAGGGGGCACCGCATGAAAAACTGTTTTTT. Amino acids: CASSQSPKEGAPHEKLFF.

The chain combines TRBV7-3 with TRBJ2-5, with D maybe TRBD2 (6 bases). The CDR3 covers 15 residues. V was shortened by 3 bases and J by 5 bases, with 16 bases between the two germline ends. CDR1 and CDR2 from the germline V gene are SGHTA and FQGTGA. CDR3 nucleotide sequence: TGTGCCAGCAGCTTTTTGGGCGGAGGGATGGAGACCCAGTACTTC. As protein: CASSFLGGGMETQYF.